This is a list of T cell receptor beta chains from one sample in a study of radiotherapy plus CTLA-4 blockade in lung cancer. Method: immunoSEQ multiplex PCR; TCRdb's copy keeps in-frame clones and lacks some. Here the sample spans more than 90,000 clones, 65% to 85% being singletons. The sequencing here drew on peripheral blood, taken from a patient treated with radiotherapy plus ipilimumab. These receptors were collected from a human donor with non-small cell lung cancer who had a partial response to radiotherapy plus ipilimumab. The CDR3 runs from the conserved cysteine through the conserved F or W. A D gene is named only where the DNA matches it firmly. Some rows mark clone size as missing; the rest say once, few, many or name a class of expanded clone.

-	-	TRBV5-1	12	TRBJ1-2	TGCGCCAGCAGCTCTGGAGGTACAGGCTACACCTTC	CASSSGGTGYTF
-	-	TRBV28	13	TRBJ1-1	TGTGCCAGCAGTTTTCCCGGTGCCACTGAAGCTTTCTTT	CASSFPGATEAFF
-	TRBD2	TRBV19	15	TRBJ2-1	TGTGCCAGTAGGACACCTAGCGGGAGGGCCAATGAGCAGTTCTTC	CASRTPSGRANEQFF
-	-	TRBV18	16	TRBJ2-3	TGTGCCAGCTCAACCGAATTAGCGGCTAGCACAGATACGCAGTATTTT	CASSTELAASTDTQYF
-	-	TRBV5-8	18	TRBJ2-6	TGTGCCAGCTACCTTCGTCATCCCACACAAAGTCGGGCCAACGTCCTGACTTTC	CASYLRHPTQSRANVLTF
-	TRBD2	TRBV7-2	16	TRBJ2-3	TGTGCCAGCAGCTCGACTAGCGGGAAAGGGTCGGATACGCAGTATTTT	CASSSTSGKGSDTQYF
-	-	TRBV7-2	15	TRBJ2-5	TGTGCCAGCAGCTTAGCGGTTAACACGTTAGCGACCCAGTACTTC	CASSLAVNTLATQYF
once	-	TRBV28	13	TRBJ1-1	TGTGCCAGCAGACCAGTGATGAACACTGAAGCTTTCTTT	CASRPVMNTEAFF
-	TRBD2	TRBV2	13	TRBJ2-1	TGTGCCAGCAGTCGAAGCGGGGGCTATGAGCAGTTCTTC	CASSRSGGYEQFF
-	-	TRBV19	14	TRBJ1-2	TGTGCCAGTAGTAAGGATTCAGGGCGCCGGGGCTACACCTTC	CASSKDSGRRGYTF
once	-	TRBV15	12	TRBJ1-2	TGTGCCACCAGCAGAGCGTGGGCTCGCTACACCTTC	CATSRAWARYTF
-	-	TRBV4-1	16	TRBJ2-1	TGCGCCAGCAGCCAAGAGGGGAGGAACCGCTACAATGAGCAGTTCTTC	CASSQEGRNRYNEQFF
-	-	TRBV9	16	TRBJ2-2	TGTGCCAGCAGCGTTCGACAGAGTCCGAACACCGGGGAGCTGTTTTTT	CASSVRQSPNTGELFF
-	-	TRBV5-5	20	TRBJ2-7	TGTGCCAGCAGCTCAGGAACCGAACGAGCCTTCGGATTTAGTAACTACGAGCAGTACTTC	CASSSGTERAFGFSNYEQYF
-	TRBD1	TRBV9	16	TRBJ1-1	TGTGCCAGCAGCGTAGGGGCCGGGACAGGGGCAACTGAAGCTTTCTTT	CASSVGAGTGATEAFF
-	-	TRBV18	13	TRBJ2-7	TGTGCCAGCTCACTCGGACAGACTTACGAGCAGTACTTC	CASSLGQTYEQYF
-	-	TRBV6-5	15	TRBJ2-3	TGTGCCAGCAGTCCCTCGATCGGGGGTACAGATACGCAGTATTTT	CASSPSIGGTDTQYF
few	-	TRBV5-3	15	TRBJ1-5	TGTGCCAGCAGCTCATGGGGCAGTCCCAATCAGCCCCAGCATTTT	CASSSWGSPNQPQHF
-	-	TRBV18	14	TRBJ1-5	TGTGCCAGCTCACAGGGAGTATCCAATCAGCCCCAGCATTTT	CASSQGVSNQPQHF
once	-	TRBV11-2	16	TRBJ1-2	TGTGCCAGCAGCTTAGATGGAGAATTAGTGGGCTATGGCTACACCTTC	CASSLDGELVGYGYTF
-	TRBD1	TRBV7-9	15	TRBJ1-5	TGTGCCAGCAGCTCCGGGACAGGCAGCAATCAGCCCCAGCATTTT	CASSSGTGSNQPQHF
once	TRBD1	TRBV6-5	16	TRBJ2-7	TGTGCCAGCAGTTACGGGGACAGTGCCGCCCGGCACGAGCAGTACTTC	CASSYGDSAARHEQYF
-	TRBD1	TRBV7-2	15	TRBJ1-2	TGTGCCAGCAGCTTGGGGGACAGGATCAACTATGGCTACACCTTC	CASSLGDRINYGYTF
-	-	TRBV4-1	18	TRBJ2-1	TGCGCCAGCAGCCAAGTAGATCTCGGGATTATAGGTGGGAATGAGCAGTTCTTC	CASSQVDLGIIGGNEQFF
-	-	TRBV6-1	13	TRBJ1-1	TGTGCCAGCAGAAAAGACAGGAGCTTGAGCGCTTTCTTT	CASRKDRSLSAFF
-	-	TRBV6-1	12	TRBJ1-2	TGTGCCGGCGTCGGGTCTTCCTATGGCTACACCTTC	CAGVGSSYGYTF
-	-	TRBV5-1	13	TRBJ2-7	TGCGCCAGCAGCCCGCTATTGGCCTACGAGCAGTACTTC	CASSPLLAYEQYF
-	-	TRBV6-5	13	TRBJ1-4	TGTGCCAGCAGTTACAGGGGGAATGAAAAACTGTTTTTT	CASSYRGNEKLFF
-	TRBD1	TRBV4-1	16	TRBJ1-5	TGCGCCAGCAGCCAAGGGCAGGGACAGATTGATCAGCCCCAGCATTTT	CASSQGQGQIDQPQHF
-	-	TRBV5-1	16	TRBJ1-2	TGCGCCAGCAGCTTGGTGTCTTGGGCCGACAACTATGGCTACACCTTC	CASSLVSWADNYGYTF
-	TRBD1	TRBV28	15	TRBJ1-5	TGTGCCAGCAGTTTGGGGCAGGGGGCCTATCAGCCCCAGCATTTT	CASSLGQGAYQPQHF
-	TRBD1	TRBV10-3	14	TRBJ1-6	TGTGCCATCAGCCTGGGACAGCATAATTCACCCCTCCACTTT	CAISLGQHNSPLHF
-	-	TRBV4-3	16	TRBJ2-5	TGCGCCAGCAGCCAAGATCCGGCAGGGGTAGGCGAGACCCAGTACTTC	CASSQDPAGVGETQYF
-	TRBD1	TRBV7-2	15	TRBJ2-7	TGTGCCAGCAGCTTGGCCCGGGACAGGGCGTACGAGCAGTACTTC	CASSLARDRAYEQYF
-	-	TRBV6-1	15	TRBJ1-5	TGTGCGAGCGGAACGGACAGATTTAGCAATCAGCCCCAGCATTTT	CASGTDRFSNQPQHF
-	-	TRBV5-4	13	TRBJ2-3	TGTGCCAGCAGGACGACAGGTACAGATACGCAGTATTTT	CASRTTGTDTQYF
-	-	TRBV4-1	19	TRBJ2-6	TGCGCCAGCAGCCTACAGGGTTTTGGCTTAGGCGCCGGGGCCAACGTCCTGACTTTC	CASSLQGFGLGAGANVLTF
-	-	TRBV9	16	TRBJ2-7	TGTGCCAGCAGCGTAGGTCAGGGGCGAAGCTCCTACGAGCAGTACTTC	CASSVGQGRSSYEQYF